This T cell receptor (beta chain) was found in a study of blood T cell repertoires in COVID-19. Here immunoSEQ multiplex PCR was the method, and the copy in TCRdb shows in-frame clones only, minus some. Among fewer than 350,000 clones, about nine tenths were seen once, and the ten largest hold about 1.7%. CDR1 SGHRS and CDR2 YFSETQ come from the germline V gene. Trimming stripped 7 bases from V and 0 bases from J, with 11 bases between. This CDR3 contains 14 residues. The rearrangement links TRBV5-1 to TRBJ1-3; D unclear. This sequence was found in a woman aged 40 to 49 who had recovered from COVID-19. Sample: PBMCs or T cells enriched from blood (not recorded which). DNA of the CDR3: TGCGCCAGCTGCCAGGTACCCTCTGGAAACACCATATATTTT. It encodes CASCQVPSGNTIYF.